This T cell receptor (beta chain) is drawn from a study of blood T cell repertoires in COVID-19 (dated by TCRdb to about 2020). General notes on the study: The collaborator samples originated in the United States, Italy and Spain and spanned the acute and convalescent phases of COVID-19. The sample metadata nearly always contained a de-identified subject ID, COVID-19 status, age in years and sex. HLA class I and class II types, where available, came from metadata supplied by the sample provider rather than from assay-based typing. Samples were obtained from the ongoing ImmuneRACE study (first 160 participants) and from some 1,300 subjects provided by 6 global collaborators. The prospective study material was composed of cDNA or gDNA derived from T cells, B-cell-depleted T cells, or PBMCs. Deeply sampled blood TCRbeta repertoires from subjects exposed to, actively infected with, or recovered from COVID-19 were included in the dataset. A freely available public database, intended as a resource for researchers studying the immune response to SARS-CoV-2, is where the repertoires were released.

To note about this clone: Its antigen is unknown. Base qualities are not provided; no much larger clone lies one nucleotide away.

TCRbeta CDR3 regions were amplified from genomic DNA using the immunoSEQ Assay, a bias-controlled multiplex PCR. Turning to the authors' computational methods: Nucleated cell counts per sample were estimated from amplification of reference gene primers within the assay. Sequence reads were collapsed and filtered to measure the absolute abundance of every unique TCRbeta CDR3 rearrangement. For each sample, productive Simpson clonality was calculated as the square root of Simpson's diversity index across productive rearrangements. TCRdb's version of the immuneACCESS table is confined to in-frame rearrangements and falls short of the full clone set. An unresolved V gene accounts for under half of the shortfall where checked; the remainder is of unknown origin. The V and J calls and clone size were taken over from that table, and D and trimming were inferred from the DNA. The sample records approximately 190,000 clones, nearly 90% of which are singletons. Approximately 21% of the sample lies in the top ten.

Between the V and J ends, shortened by 5 bases and 3 bases respectively, the junction contains 15 bases. CDR1 SGDLS and CDR2 YYNGEE were looked up in the germline V gene. Measured from the cysteine to the phenylalanine, the CDR3 is 15 residues long. Solely the CDR3 DNA is kept, with 45 bases framed from the first base. Whole blood was collected in K2EDTA tubes by collaborating institutions according to the institutions' own protocols. For TCRbeta analysis, collaborators shipped samples in one of three forms: frozen whole blood, isolated PBMCs, or DNA extracted from either of those sample types. Study-level results and caveats: How much clinical and demographic metadata was included differed by source and by participant, and the metadata was provided uncurated.

The TCR comes from a man in his fifties or sixties with active or convalescent COVID-19. Sequencing was done on a sample of peripheral blood. Recombination connected TRBV9 to TRBJ1-5; TRBD1 might be the D gene, on 6 matching bases. The CDR3: CASSEQGAFNQPQHF. In nucleotide form, the sequence is TGTGCCAGCAGTGAACAGGGCGCCTTCAATCAGCCCCAGCATTTT. With the portions outside the CDR3 filled from the reference TRBV9 and TRBJ1-5 genes, the complete variable region becomes DSGVTQTPKHLITATGQRVTLRCSPRSGDLSVYWYQQSLDQGLQFLIQYYNGEERAKGNILERFSAQQFPDLHSELNLSSLELGDSALYFCASSEQGAFNQPQHFGDGTRLSIL.